This T cell receptor beta chain was profiled in a study of blood T cell repertoires in COVID-19. About the study: Samples representing acute and convalescent COVID-19 were sourced from the United States, Italy and Spain. The cDNA or gDNA used as material had been derived from T cells, B-cell-depleted T cells, or PBMCs.

Original methodology: Cell counts per sample came from amplifying reference gene primers. Clones were sequenced by immunoSEQ multiplex PCR, and TCRdb holds only the in-frame ones, with some missing. V and J calls and clone size come straight from that table; D and trimming were deduced from the DNA. The data contain about 190,000 clones, 84% of them singletons. The CDR3 totals 13 residues. V gave up 5 bases and J gave up 5 bases; unmatched junction bases: 3. CDR1 and CDR2 (germline): SGHAT, FQNNGV. Material for sequencing was peripheral blood. V gene TRBV11-2 combines with J gene TRBJ2-5; the match to TRBD1 covers 9 bases. This sequence was found in a human donor in a cohort sampled during active COVID-19. CDR3 in DNA: TGTGCCAGCAGCGTGACAGGGGGGGAGACCCAGTACTTC. It is translated as CASSVTGGETQYF.